Listed below are T cell receptor beta chains from one sample, sequenced in a study of T cell responses to AZD1222 COVID-19 vaccine. Produced via immunoSEQ multiplex PCR; TCRdb's table is partial and in-frame only. The sample lists 95,000 to 150,000 clones; more than 80% were seen once. The sequencing here drew on peripheral blood, taken on day 0 of AZD1222 vaccination. Every receptor here comes from an adult in good health. The CDR3 runs from the conserved cysteine through the conserved F or W. The order of the fields is V gene, D gene, J gene, clone size, CDR3 DNA, CDR3 protein. A D gene is named only where the DNA matches it firmly. Clone sizes are given selectively: once, few, many, or a class where the clone is expanded.

>TRBV30|-|TRBJ2-7|few
TGTGCCTGGACCCCGGGCAACCTTGCGGGACAGTACTTC
CAWTPGNLAGQYF
>TRBV27|-|TRBJ1-2|once
TGTGCCAGCAGTTTAAAGGTAAGGTTGGGGAGGGATGGCTACACCTTC
CASSLKVRLGRDGYTF
>TRBV10-2|-|TRBJ1-3|-
TGCGCCAGCAGTGAGTCACGAACCGGTGGAAACACCATATATTTT
CASSESRTGGNTIYF
>TRBV5-4|TRBD1|TRBJ2-7|once
TGTGCCAGCCACGACAGGGAGCGCTACGAGCAGTACTTC
CASHDRERYEQYF
>TRBV29-1|TRBD2|TRBJ2-1|-
TGCAGCGTTGAAGATTCTCCGGGACTAGCGGGAGAGAATGAGCAGTTCTTC
CSVEDSPGLAGENEQFF
>TRBV5-8|-|TRBJ2-1|-
TGTGCCAGCAGCTCGATGAGGACAGTAAGCTCCTACAATGAGCAGTTCTTC
CASSSMRTVSSYNEQFF
>TRBV28|TRBD1|TRBJ2-1|-
TGTGCCAGCAGGACAGGGTCCCCAGGGGAGCAGTTCTTC
CASRTGSPGEQFF
>TRBV28|-|TRBJ1-4|-
TGTGCCAGCAGGTCGTGGGCGGATGAAAAACTGTTTTTT
CASRSWADEKLFF
>TRBV9|-|TRBJ2-3|-
TGTGCCAGCAGCGTAGTGGCAGCCCCCACAGATACGCAGTATTTT
CASSVVAAPTDTQYF
>TRBV24-1|-|TRBJ1-5|-
TGTGCCACCAGTGATAGGACCCTTAATCAGCCCCAGCATTTT
CATSDRTLNQPQHF
>TRBV5-1|-|TRBJ1-1|-
TGCGCCAGCAGCTTGAGGGGGATATGGGGCATGAACACTGAAGCTTTCTTT
CASSLRGIWGMNTEAFF
>TRBV29-1|-|TRBJ1-4|-
TGCAGCGTTTGGATGGCTGAAAAACTGTTTTTT
CSVWMAEKLFF
>TRBV6-5|-|TRBJ2-2|-
TGTGCCAGCAGGGGTATTGCCACCGGGGAGCTGTTTTTT
CASRGIATGELFF
>TRBV6-5|-|TRBJ2-7|-
TGTGCCAGCTCTGAGGGCCTTGTGAACTACGAGCAGTACTTC
CASSEGLVNYEQYF
>TRBV4-2|-|TRBJ1-2|-
TGTGCCAGCAGCCCCCCGACAGGTCCCCTTGGCGGCTACACCTTC
CASSPPTGPLGGYTF
>TRBV5-1|-|TRBJ2-1|once
TGCGCCAGCAGCTTGGAGCGTAACAATGAGCAGTTCTTC
CASSLERNNEQFF
>TRBV19|-|TRBJ2-7|-
TGTGCCAGTAGTACCGGGTCCTACGAGCAGTACTTC
CASSTGSYEQYF
>TRBV5-6|-|TRBJ1-2|-
TGTGCCAGCAGCTTTGCAGCAGGGCATGGCTACACCTTC
CASSFAAGHGYTF
>TRBV5-4|-|TRBJ1-1|-
TGTGCCAGCAGCCTCTCAGCCACTGAAGCTTTCTTT
CASSLSATEAFF